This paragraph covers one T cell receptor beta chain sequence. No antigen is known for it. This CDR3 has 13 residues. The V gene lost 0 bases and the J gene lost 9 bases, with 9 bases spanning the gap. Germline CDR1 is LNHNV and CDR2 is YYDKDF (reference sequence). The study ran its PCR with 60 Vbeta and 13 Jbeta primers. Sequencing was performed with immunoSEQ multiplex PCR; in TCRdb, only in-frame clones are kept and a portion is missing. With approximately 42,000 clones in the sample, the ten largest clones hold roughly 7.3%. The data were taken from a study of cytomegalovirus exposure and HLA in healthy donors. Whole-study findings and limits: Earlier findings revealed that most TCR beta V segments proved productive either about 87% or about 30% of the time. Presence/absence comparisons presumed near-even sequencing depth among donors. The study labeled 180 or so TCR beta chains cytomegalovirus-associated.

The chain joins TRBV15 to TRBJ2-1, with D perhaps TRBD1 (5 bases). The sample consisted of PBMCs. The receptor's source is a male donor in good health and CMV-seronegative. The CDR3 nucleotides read TGTGCCACCAGCAGAGACTACAGGAGTGAGCAGTTCTTC. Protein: CATSRDYRSEQFF.